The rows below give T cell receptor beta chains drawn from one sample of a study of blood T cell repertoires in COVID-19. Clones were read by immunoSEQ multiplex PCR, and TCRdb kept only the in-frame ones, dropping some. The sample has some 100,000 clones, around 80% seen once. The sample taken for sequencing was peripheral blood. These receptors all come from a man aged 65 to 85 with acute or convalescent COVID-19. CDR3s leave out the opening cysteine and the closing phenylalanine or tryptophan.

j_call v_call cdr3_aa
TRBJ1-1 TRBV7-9 ASGQGNTEAF
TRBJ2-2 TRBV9 ASSVAAQGASGELF
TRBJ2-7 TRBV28 ASRQAYEQY
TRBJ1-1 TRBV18 ASSPTTGGLAEAF
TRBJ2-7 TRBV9 ASSLTSGRAHEQY
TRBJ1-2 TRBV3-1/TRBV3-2 ASSQRTGGNYGYT
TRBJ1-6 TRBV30 AWSPSDRGNSPLH
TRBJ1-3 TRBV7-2 ASSPNQGALY
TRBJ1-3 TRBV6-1 ASSEFAGGGTIY
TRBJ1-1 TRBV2 ASRTGLLNTEAF
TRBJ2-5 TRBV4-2 ASSLGTSGPQETQY
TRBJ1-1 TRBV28 ASSIVGLNTEAF
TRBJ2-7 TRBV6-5 ASSYSSYGRTYEQY
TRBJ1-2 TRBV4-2 ASSQDPDTRYGYT
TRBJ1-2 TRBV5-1 ASSENYGYT
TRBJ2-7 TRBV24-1 ATSDFRYSYEQY
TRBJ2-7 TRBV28 ASSGHTRDEQY
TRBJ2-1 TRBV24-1 ATSDFPSDRNEQF
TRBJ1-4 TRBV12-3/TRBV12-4 ASSTSGEKLF
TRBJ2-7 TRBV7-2 ASSLQGGHEQY
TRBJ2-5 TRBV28 ASSLYREETQY
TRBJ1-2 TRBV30 AWSAGQGYGYT
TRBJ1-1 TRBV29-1 SVEEGGTEAF
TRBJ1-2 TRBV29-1 SVVGRTGYGYT
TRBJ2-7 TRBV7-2 ASSLLAGGYEQY
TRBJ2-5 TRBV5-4 ASSLVTGAETQY
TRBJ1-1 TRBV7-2 ASSSGWGSGTEAF
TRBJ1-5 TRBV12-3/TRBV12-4 ASCSRGQPQH
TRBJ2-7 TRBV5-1 ASSQTGSYYEQY
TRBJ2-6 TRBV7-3 ASSPEGVSGANVLT
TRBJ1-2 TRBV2 ASSGDRGNYGYT
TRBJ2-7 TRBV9 ASSVVGSSSYEQY
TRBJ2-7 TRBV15 ATSRVSSVTYEQY
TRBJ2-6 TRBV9 ASSVRGNGANVLT
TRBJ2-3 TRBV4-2 ASTPAGAGGPTDTQY
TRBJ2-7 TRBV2 ASRSTGVVHEQY
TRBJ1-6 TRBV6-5 ASSQGQLNNSPLH
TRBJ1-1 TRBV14 ASSQAGGLSTEAF
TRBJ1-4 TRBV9 ASSPGQSYNEKLF
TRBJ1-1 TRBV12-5 ASGRGEMNTEAF
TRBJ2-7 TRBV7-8 ASSLGATGTAY
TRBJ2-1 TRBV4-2 ASSSYQPGDNEQF
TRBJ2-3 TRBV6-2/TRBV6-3 ASSYPRGTQY
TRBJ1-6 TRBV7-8 ASSLRGLGPGVAYNSPLH
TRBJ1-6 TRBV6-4 ASSGWGRWLSSPLH
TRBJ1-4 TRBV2 ASSESGANEKLF
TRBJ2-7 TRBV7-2 ASSLSGQGVFYEQY
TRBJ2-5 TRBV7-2 ASSVSTGGQETQY
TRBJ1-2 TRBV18 ASSKLGQESGYT
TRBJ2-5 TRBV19 ASSASGGGETQY